This is a list of T cell receptor beta chains from one sample in a study of blood T cell repertoires in COVID-19. Clones were read by immunoSEQ multiplex PCR, and TCRdb kept only the in-frame ones, dropping some. The data show around 100,000 clones, around four fifths seen once. Specimen: peripheral blood. The receptors were sampled from a human donor in a cohort sampled during active COVID-19. CDR3s include the opening cysteine and the closing phenylalanine or tryptophan. The order of the fields is J gene, V gene, D gene, clone size, CDR3 protein, CDR3 DNA. The D gene is left open where the match is weak. Rows give clone size only sometimes, using once, few, many, or a class for an expanded clone.

j_call: TRBJ1-3; v_call: TRBV5-1; d_call: TRBD1; clone_size: NA; cdr3_aa: CASSLAPGGGGQDTIYF; cdr3_nt: TGCGCCAGCAGCTTGGCCCCAGGGGGCGGAGGGCAGGACACCATATATTTT
j_call: TRBJ1-6; v_call: TRBV6-5; d_call: TRBD1; clone_size: NA; cdr3_aa: CASTQGAANSPLHF; cdr3_nt: TGTGCCAGCACCCAGGGGGCCGCCAATTCACCCCTCCACTTT
j_call: TRBJ2-7; v_call: TRBV9; d_call: TRBD1; clone_size: NA; cdr3_aa: CASSVRQGSTYEQYF; cdr3_nt: TGTGCCAGCAGCGTCAGACAGGGGAGTACCTACGAGCAGTACTTC
j_call: TRBJ2-5; v_call: TRBV7-2; d_call: NA; clone_size: NA; cdr3_aa: CASSFTSPQAWKETQYF; cdr3_nt: TGTGCCAGCAGTTTTACTAGCCCTCAGGCCTGGAAAGAGACCCAGTACTTC
j_call: TRBJ1-4; v_call: TRBV4-3; d_call: NA; clone_size: few; cdr3_aa: CASSPFLESEKLFF; cdr3_nt: TGCGCCAGCAGCCCCTTTTTGGAGAGTGAAAAACTGTTTTTT
j_call: TRBJ2-5; v_call: TRBV5-1; d_call: TRBD2; clone_size: NA; cdr3_aa: CASSDLAGGLQETQYF; cdr3_nt: TGCGCCAGCAGCGACCTAGCGGGGGGACTGCAAGAGACCCAGTACTTC
j_call: TRBJ1-1; v_call: TRBV5-1; d_call: TRBD1; clone_size: NA; cdr3_aa: CASSLAPGQGNTEAFF; cdr3_nt: TGCGCCAGCAGCTTGGCCCCGGGACAGGGCAACACTGAAGCTTTCTTT
j_call: TRBJ2-3; v_call: TRBV19; d_call: NA; clone_size: NA; cdr3_aa: CASSMGLVGDTQYF; cdr3_nt: TGTGCCAGTAGTATGGGTCTAGTGGGAGATACGCAGTATTTT
j_call: TRBJ1-2; v_call: TRBV6-2/TRBV6-3; d_call: NA; clone_size: NA; cdr3_aa: CASSYSGGNDGYTF; cdr3_nt: TGTGCCAGCAGTTACAGCGGAGGGAATGATGGCTACACCTTC
j_call: TRBJ1-1; v_call: TRBV7-9; d_call: NA; clone_size: NA; cdr3_aa: CASSSGASNTEAFF; cdr3_nt: TGTGCCAGCAGCTCAGGGGCTTCGAACACTGAAGCTTTCTTT
j_call: TRBJ2-1; v_call: TRBV28; d_call: NA; clone_size: NA; cdr3_aa: CASSATGYNEQFF; cdr3_nt: TGTGCCAGCAGTGCAACAGGGTACAATGAGCAGTTCTTC
j_call: TRBJ2-7; v_call: TRBV14; d_call: TRBD1; clone_size: NA; cdr3_aa: CASRPGTGGEPGSYEQYF; cdr3_nt: TGTGCCAGCAGACCCGGGACAGGGGGGGAACCCGGCTCCTACGAGCAGTACTTC
j_call: TRBJ2-3; v_call: TRBV5-5; d_call: NA; clone_size: NA; cdr3_aa: CASSGPGTDTQYF; cdr3_nt: TGTGCCAGCAGCGGGCCAGGGACAGATACGCAGTATTTT
j_call: TRBJ1-6; v_call: TRBV7-2; d_call: TRBD1; clone_size: NA; cdr3_aa: CASSSRGGQGGPPLHF; cdr3_nt: TGTGCCAGCAGCTCTAGGGGGGGACAGGGGGGACCACCCCTCCACTTT
j_call: TRBJ2-1; v_call: TRBV7-2; d_call: TRBD2; clone_size: NA; cdr3_aa: CASSLERTSGGIEQFF; cdr3_nt: TGTGCCAGCAGCTTAGAGCGGACTAGCGGGGGAATTGAGCAGTTCTTC
j_call: TRBJ2-1; v_call: TRBV7-6; d_call: TRBD2; clone_size: NA; cdr3_aa: CASSLVRTSGVNEQFF; cdr3_nt: TGTGCCAGCAGCTTAGTTCGGACTAGCGGGGTGAATGAGCAGTTCTTC
j_call: TRBJ2-4; v_call: TRBV3-1/TRBV3-2; d_call: NA; clone_size: NA; cdr3_aa: CASSQVRSKNIQYF; cdr3_nt: TGTGCCAGCAGCCAAGTCAGGTCCAAAAACATTCAGTACTTC
j_call: TRBJ2-3; v_call: TRBV18; d_call: NA; clone_size: once; cdr3_aa: CASSPNPGDTQYF; cdr3_nt: TGTGCCAGCTCACCTAATCCCGGGGATACGCAGTATTTT
j_call: TRBJ2-7; v_call: TRBV20-1; d_call: NA; clone_size: NA; cdr3_aa: CSARLGQQYF; cdr3_nt: TGCAGTGCTCGATTGGGGCAGCAGTACTTC
j_call: TRBJ2-3; v_call: TRBV19; d_call: NA; clone_size: NA; cdr3_aa: CASSPQSGPTDTQYF; cdr3_nt: TGTGCCAGTAGTCCGCAGAGCGGACCCACAGATACGCAGTATTTT
j_call: TRBJ2-7; v_call: TRBV15; d_call: TRBD2; clone_size: NA; cdr3_aa: CATSREAGYGNEQYF; cdr3_nt: TGTGCCACCAGCAGAGAAGCGGGATACGGGAACGAGCAGTACTTC
j_call: TRBJ2-5; v_call: TRBV9; d_call: NA; clone_size: NA; cdr3_aa: CASSVGGETQYF; cdr3_nt: TGTGCCAGCAGCGTAGGCGGAGAGACCCAGTACTTC
j_call: TRBJ2-2; v_call: TRBV30; d_call: TRBD1; clone_size: NA; cdr3_aa: CAWSRDSYTGELFF; cdr3_nt: TGTGCCTGGAGTCGGGACAGTTACACCGGGGAGCTGTTTTTT
j_call: TRBJ2-1; v_call: TRBV5-1; d_call: TRBD2; clone_size: NA; cdr3_aa: CASKTSGNYNEQFF; cdr3_nt: TGCGCCAGCAAAACTAGCGGAAATTACAATGAGCAGTTCTTC
j_call: TRBJ1-2; v_call: TRBV5-1; d_call: NA; clone_size: NA; cdr3_aa: CASSLGVAGTNYGYTF; cdr3_nt: TGCGCCAGCAGCTTGGGGGTGGCAGGGACTAACTATGGCTACACCTTC
j_call: TRBJ1-2; v_call: TRBV7-9; d_call: NA; clone_size: NA; cdr3_aa: CASSSGSWNPNYGYTF; cdr3_nt: TGTGCCAGCAGCTCGGGAAGTTGGAACCCAAACTATGGCTACACCTTC
j_call: TRBJ2-2; v_call: TRBV7-9; d_call: TRBD1; clone_size: once; cdr3_aa: CATPRDRYTMNTGELFF; cdr3_nt: TGTGCCACACCCCGGGACAGGTACACCATGAACACCGGGGAGCTGTTTTTT
j_call: TRBJ1-1; v_call: TRBV5-6; d_call: NA; clone_size: NA; cdr3_aa: CASTFRTYREYTEAFF; cdr3_nt: TGTGCCAGCACTTTCAGAACGTACAGGGAGTACACTGAAGCTTTCTTT
j_call: TRBJ1-1; v_call: TRBV5-1; d_call: NA; clone_size: NA; cdr3_aa: CASSLFSGGNTEAFF; cdr3_nt: TGCGCCAGCAGCCTATTTTCGGGGGGGAACACTGAAGCTTTCTTT
j_call: TRBJ1-2; v_call: TRBV2; d_call: NA; clone_size: few; cdr3_aa: CASIGGSGYTF; cdr3_nt: TGTGCCAGCATTGGGGGCTCTGGCTACACCTTC
j_call: TRBJ2-1; v_call: TRBV7-2; d_call: NA; clone_size: NA; cdr3_aa: CASSPLDSEQFF; cdr3_nt: TGTGCCAGCAGCCCCTTAGATTCTGAGCAGTTCTTC
j_call: TRBJ2-3; v_call: TRBV5-1; d_call: NA; clone_size: NA; cdr3_aa: CASSVWDFKDTQYF; cdr3_nt: TGCGCCAGCAGCGTTTGGGACTTTAAAGATACGCAGTATTTT
j_call: TRBJ1-1; v_call: TRBV5-5; d_call: NA; clone_size: NA; cdr3_aa: CASSPRGPPSNTEAFF; cdr3_nt: TGTGCCAGCAGCCCCCGAGGGCCACCCTCGAACACTGAAGCTTTCTTT
j_call: TRBJ2-3; v_call: TRBV2; d_call: TRBD1; clone_size: NA; cdr3_aa: CASRLTGSTDTQYF; cdr3_nt: TGTGCCAGCCGACTGACAGGGTCCACAGATACGCAGTATTTT
j_call: TRBJ1-1; v_call: TRBV6-4; d_call: NA; clone_size: NA; cdr3_aa: CASSPDSSSTEAFF; cdr3_nt: TGTGCCAGCAGTCCCGACAGTTCGTCCACTGAAGCTTTCTTT
j_call: TRBJ1-3; v_call: TRBV9; d_call: NA; clone_size: NA; cdr3_aa: CASSGAGPVVGNTIYF; cdr3_nt: TGTGCCAGCAGCGGGGCAGGGCCAGTAGTTGGAAACACCATATATTTT
j_call: TRBJ2-7; v_call: TRBV2; d_call: NA; clone_size: NA; cdr3_aa: CASSTGTYEQYF; cdr3_nt: TGTGCCAGCTCGACGGGGACCTACGAGCAGTACTTC
j_call: TRBJ2-7; v_call: TRBV5-1; d_call: TRBD2; clone_size: NA; cdr3_aa: CASSLVSGVHYEQYF; cdr3_nt: TGCGCCAGCAGCTTGGTTAGCGGGGTCCACTACGAGCAGTACTTC
j_call: TRBJ2-7; v_call: TRBV27; d_call: TRBD1; clone_size: NA; cdr3_aa: CASSSIWMAGGTYEQYF; cdr3_nt: TGTGCCAGCAGTTCGATCTGGATGGCAGGGGGAACCTACGAGCAGTACTTC
j_call: TRBJ1-2; v_call: TRBV5-1; d_call: NA; clone_size: NA; cdr3_aa: CASSPDGTNYGYTF; cdr3_nt: TGCGCCAGCAGCCCGGACGGGACTAACTATGGCTACACCTTC
j_call: TRBJ1-6; v_call: TRBV4-3; d_call: NA; clone_size: NA; cdr3_aa: CASSQEEVSIYNSPLHF; cdr3_nt: TGCGCCAGCAGCCAAGAGGAGGTATCTATCTATAATTCACCCCTCCACTTT
j_call: TRBJ2-2; v_call: TRBV6-5; d_call: TRBD1; clone_size: NA; cdr3_aa: CASSSGTGATGELFF; cdr3_nt: TGTGCCAGCAGTTCCGGGACAGGGGCAACCGGGGAGCTGTTTTTT
j_call: TRBJ1-2; v_call: TRBV28; d_call: TRBD1; clone_size: few; cdr3_aa: CASSPGVGGDYGYTF; cdr3_nt: TGTGCCAGCAGTCCCGGAGTAGGGGGCGACTATGGCTACACCTTC
j_call: TRBJ2-6; v_call: TRBV6-5; d_call: NA; clone_size: NA; cdr3_aa: CASRTGFSGANVLTF; cdr3_nt: TGTGCCAGCAGGACAGGATTCTCTGGGGCCAACGTCCTGACTTTC
j_call: TRBJ2-2; v_call: TRBV5-1; d_call: NA; clone_size: NA; cdr3_aa: CASSSTVNTGELFF; cdr3_nt: TGCGCCAGCAGCTCTACAGTTAACACCGGGGAGCTGTTTTTT
j_call: TRBJ2-7; v_call: TRBV3-1/TRBV3-2; d_call: NA; clone_size: NA; cdr3_aa: CASSQGIDPGEQYF; cdr3_nt: TGTGCCAGCAGCCAAGGGATAGACCCGGGGGAGCAGTACTTC
j_call: TRBJ1-2; v_call: TRBV7-2; d_call: NA; clone_size: NA; cdr3_aa: CASSLTSVGLGYTF; cdr3_nt: TGTGCCAGCAGCCTCACCTCGGTGGGGCTTGGCTACACCTTC
j_call: TRBJ2-2; v_call: TRBV6-6; d_call: NA; clone_size: NA; cdr3_aa: CASSTWGPVGGELFF; cdr3_nt: TGTGCCAGCAGTACTTGGGGCCCCGTAGGGGGGGAGCTGTTTTTT
j_call: TRBJ1-1; v_call: TRBV5-1; d_call: TRBD1; clone_size: NA; cdr3_aa: CASSGGTGAGHTEAFF; cdr3_nt: TGCGCCAGCAGCGGCGGGACAGGGGCAGGTCACACTGAAGCTTTCTTT
j_call: TRBJ1-4; v_call: TRBV27; d_call: TRBD1; clone_size: NA; cdr3_aa: CASSPQTGVGWEKLFF; cdr3_nt: TGTGCCAGCAGCCCCCAGACAGGGGTGGGTTGGGAAAAACTGTTTTTT
j_call: TRBJ2-5; v_call: TRBV28; d_call: NA; clone_size: NA; cdr3_aa: CASSSVETQYF; cdr3_nt: TGTGCCAGCAGTTCCGTGGAGACCCAGTACTTC
j_call: TRBJ1-1; v_call: TRBV27; d_call: TRBD1; clone_size: NA; cdr3_aa: CASSPTGGIGGTEAFF; cdr3_nt: TGTGCCAGCAGTCCTACAGGGGGGATAGGGGGCACTGAAGCTTTCTTT